This T cell receptor beta chain appears in the sequencing data of a study of cytomegalovirus exposure and HLA in healthy donors. Study-wide context: Early on, a data release was issued that held 65 million to 100 million unique TCRs from HLA-typed donors.

CDR3 length equals 14 residues. With V trimmed by 5 bases and J by 2 bases, 3 bases remained unmatched. Germline V gives CDR1 SGHTA, CDR2 FQGNSA. In the case of this clone: What it binds is unknown.

Broader study findings: Researchers reported that a few CMV-associated chains were confirmed in vitro as CMV antigen-specific.

13 Jbeta primers and 60 Vbeta primers were used for the PCR. Sequencing used immunoSEQ multiplex PCR; TCRdb keeps in-frame clones, though not all of them. The table shows about 130,000 clones, with around two thirds occurring only once. The sample taken for sequencing was PBMCs. This receptor was obtained from a middle-aged woman in good health and CMV-seronegative. The chain is built from TRBV7-2 and TRBJ1-2, with TRBD1 matching over 9 bases. CDR3 coding DNA: TGTGCCAGCAGCCGGACAGGGGCGAACTATGGCTACACCTTC. Protein: CASSRTGANYGYTF. Variable domain in full (rest from reference TRBV7-2 and TRBJ1-2): GAGVSQSPSNKVTEKGKDVELRCDPISGHTALYWYRQSLGQGLEFLIYFQGNSAPDKSGLPSDRFSAERTGGSVSTLTIQRTQQEDSAVYLCASSRTGANYGYTFGSGTRLTVV.